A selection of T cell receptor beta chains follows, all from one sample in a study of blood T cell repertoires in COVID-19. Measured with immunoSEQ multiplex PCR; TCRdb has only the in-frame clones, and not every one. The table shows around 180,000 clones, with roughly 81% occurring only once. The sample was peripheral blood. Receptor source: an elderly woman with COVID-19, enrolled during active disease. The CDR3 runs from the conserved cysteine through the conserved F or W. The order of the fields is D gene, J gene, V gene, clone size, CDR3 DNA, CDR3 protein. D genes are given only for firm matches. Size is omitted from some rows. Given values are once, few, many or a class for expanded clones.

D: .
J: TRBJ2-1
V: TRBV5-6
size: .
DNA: TGTGCCAGCAGCTTGGTTCCAGGTTTAGAATACAATGAGCAGTTCTTC
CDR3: CASSLVPGLEYNEQFF

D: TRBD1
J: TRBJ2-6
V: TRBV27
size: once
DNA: TGTGCCAGCAGTTTATGGGGGACAGGGTTCACTGGGGCCAACGTCCTGACTTTC
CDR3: CASSLWGTGFTGANVLTF

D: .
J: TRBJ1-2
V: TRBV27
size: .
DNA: TGTGCCAGCAGCTCCCAACAGGGTGCATTCTATGGCTACACCTTC
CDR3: CASSSQQGAFYGYTF

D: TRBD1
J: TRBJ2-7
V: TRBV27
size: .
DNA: TGTGCCAGCAACGCGATTCCGGGACAGGGGTCCTACGAGCAGTACTTC
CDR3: CASNAIPGQGSYEQYF

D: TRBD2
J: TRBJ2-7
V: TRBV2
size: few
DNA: TGTGCCAGCAGACTAGCGGGACATACCTACGAGCAGTACTTC
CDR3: CASRLAGHTYEQYF

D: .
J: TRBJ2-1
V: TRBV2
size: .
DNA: TGTGCCAGCTCTATCAATGAGCAGTTCTTC
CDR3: CASSINEQFF

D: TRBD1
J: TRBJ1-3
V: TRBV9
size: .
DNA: TGTGCCAGCAGCCTAGGACAGGGGCGCCCTGGAAACACCATATATTTT
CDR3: CASSLGQGRPGNTIYF

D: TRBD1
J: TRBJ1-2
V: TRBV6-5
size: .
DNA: TGTGCCAGCAGGGGACAGAACTATGGCTACACCTTC
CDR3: CASRGQNYGYTF

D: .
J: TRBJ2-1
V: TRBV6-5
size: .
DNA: TGTGCCAGCAGACCGACTCCCTACAATGAGCAGTTCTTC
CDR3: CASRPTPYNEQFF

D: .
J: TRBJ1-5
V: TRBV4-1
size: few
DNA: TGCGCCAGCAGCCAAGAACAGGGACCGTATCAGCCCCAGCATTTT
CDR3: CASSQEQGPYQPQHF

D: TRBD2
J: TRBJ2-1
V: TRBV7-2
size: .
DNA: TGTGCCAGCAGCTTGAGGACTAGCGGACCTGAGCAGTTCTTC
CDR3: CASSLRTSGPEQFF

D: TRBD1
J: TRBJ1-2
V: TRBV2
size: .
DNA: TGTGCCAGCAGTGCACAGGGGAACTATGGCTACACCTTC
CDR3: CASSAQGNYGYTF

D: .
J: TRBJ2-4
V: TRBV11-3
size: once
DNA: TGTGCCAGCAGCGCCCGGGGGAACGGCAAAAACATTCAGTACTTC
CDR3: CASSARGNGKNIQYF

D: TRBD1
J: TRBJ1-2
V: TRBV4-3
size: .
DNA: TGCGCCAGCAGCCGCAGGGACAGGGGGAACTATGGCTACACCTTC
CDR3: CASSRRDRGNYGYTF

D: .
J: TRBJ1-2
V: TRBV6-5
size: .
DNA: TGTGCCAGCAGGGGAGGGGGGAACTATGGCTACACCTTC
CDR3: CASRGGGNYGYTF

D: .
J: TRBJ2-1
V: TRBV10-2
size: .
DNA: TGCGCCAGCAGTGAAATACCCCGTAGCGAGCAGTTCTTC
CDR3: CASSEIPRSEQFF

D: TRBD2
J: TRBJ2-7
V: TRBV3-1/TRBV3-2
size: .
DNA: TGTGCCAGCAGCCCTCTCCTGGGGAGGGGCTCCTACGAGCAGTACTTC
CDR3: CASSPLLGRGSYEQYF

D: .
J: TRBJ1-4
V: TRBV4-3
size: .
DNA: TGCGCCAGCAGCCCACTGGGGGCAGGGGCAACTAATGAAAAACTGTTTTTT
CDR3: CASSPLGAGATNEKLFF

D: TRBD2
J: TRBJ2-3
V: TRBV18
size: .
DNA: TGTGCCAGCTCACCGGGACTAGCCTCCGGCACAGATACGCAGTATTTT
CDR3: CASSPGLASGTDTQYF

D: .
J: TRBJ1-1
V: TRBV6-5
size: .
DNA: TGTGCCAGCAGTTCTAGTAGGGGCGCGGACACTGAAGCTTTCTTT
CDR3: CASSSSRGADTEAFF

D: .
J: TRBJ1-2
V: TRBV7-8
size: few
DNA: TGTGCCAGCAGCTTAGTACCAGGGCAGGGAAGTGGCTACACCTTC
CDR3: CASSLVPGQGSGYTF

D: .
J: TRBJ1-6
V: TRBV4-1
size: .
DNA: TGCGCCAGCAGCCAAGATCAACAGGTGAGAAATTCACCCCTCCACTTT
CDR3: CASSQDQQVRNSPLHF

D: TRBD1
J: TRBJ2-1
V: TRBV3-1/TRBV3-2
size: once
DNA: TGTGCCAGCAGCCAAATAACAGGGGGCAATGAGCAGTTCTTC
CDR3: CASSQITGGNEQFF

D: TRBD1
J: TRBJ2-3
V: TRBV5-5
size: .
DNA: TGTGCCAGCAGCTTGGGGCGACAGGGGTCAGATACGCAGTATTTT
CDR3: CASSLGRQGSDTQYF

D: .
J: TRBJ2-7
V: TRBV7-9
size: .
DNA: TGTGCCAGCAGTCCAGTCAGGGCCAGCCGACCCTACGAGCAGTACTTC
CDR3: CASSPVRASRPYEQYF